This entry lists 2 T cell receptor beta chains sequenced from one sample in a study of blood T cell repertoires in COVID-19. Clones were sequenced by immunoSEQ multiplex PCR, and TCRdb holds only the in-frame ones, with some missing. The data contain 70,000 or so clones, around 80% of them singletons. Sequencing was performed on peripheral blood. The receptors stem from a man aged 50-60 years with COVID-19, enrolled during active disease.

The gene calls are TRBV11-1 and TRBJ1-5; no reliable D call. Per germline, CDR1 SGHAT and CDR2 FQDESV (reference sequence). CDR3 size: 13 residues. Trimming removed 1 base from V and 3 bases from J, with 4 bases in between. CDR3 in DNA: TGTGCCAGCAGCTTAGAGCTCAATCAGCCCCAGCATTTT. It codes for CASSLELNQPQHF. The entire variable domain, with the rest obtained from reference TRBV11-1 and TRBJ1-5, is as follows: EAEVAQSPRYKITEKSQAVAFWCDPISGHATLYWYRQILGQGPELLVQFQDESVVDDSQLPKDRFSAERLKGVDSTLKIQPAELGDSAMYLCASSLELNQPQHFGDGTRLSIL.

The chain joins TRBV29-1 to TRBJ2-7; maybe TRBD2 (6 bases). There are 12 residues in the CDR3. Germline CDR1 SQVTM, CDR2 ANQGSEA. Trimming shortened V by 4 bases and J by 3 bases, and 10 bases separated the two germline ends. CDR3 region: CSVAAGIYEQYF. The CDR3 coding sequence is TGCAGCGTTGCCGCGGGAATCTACGAGCAGTACTTC.